The sequence of this TCR beta chain was determined in a study of CD8+ T cells in alopecia areata. Study-wide context: Transfer of skin from roughly 6-12-month-old C3H/HeJ graft donors with spontaneous alopecia was made to roughly 6-11-week-old female C3H/HeJ mice. Whole-study results and caveats: It was lesional scalp, especially alopecia totalis/universalis, that showed higher clonality than normal scalp. Scalp specimens additionally yield sequences from normal skin's resident alphabeta T cells. Sharing of TCR sequences between patients (possibly for HLA-related reasons) was less clear than in mice.

The CDR3 runs 15 residues. V dropped 0 bases and J dropped 4; count of bases not matched to a gene: 0. Germline CDR1 and CDR2: NNHNN and SYGAGS (reference sequence). cDNA prepared by RNA extraction and subsequent reverse transcription served as the template for sequencing. Sequenced by immunoSEQ multiplex PCR; TCRdb stores in-frame clones only, minus some. The sample presents 20,000 or so clones, none singletons. This clone was recorded a few times. The antigen remains undetermined. Mouse names are used for the genes. Coverage ceases 4 residues before the CDR3 finishes, and the germline J gene fills in the end. Sorting used CD4, CD8alpha, NKG2D, NKG2ACE and other markers on pooled cutaneous lymph node cells.

The sequencing sample was made of CD8+ T cells sorted from a lymph node. The TCR sequence derives from a C3H/HeJ mouse with alopecia areata. The mouse strain carries the MHC haplotype H2-k. V gene TRBV13-2 combines with J gene TRBJ1-4, with 10 positions matching TRBD1. The sequenced part of the CDR3 DNA is TGTGCCAGCGGTGATGGGGACAGGGGCAACGAA. Translating gives CASGDGDRGNE. The full CDR3 protein reads CASGDGDRGNERLFF.